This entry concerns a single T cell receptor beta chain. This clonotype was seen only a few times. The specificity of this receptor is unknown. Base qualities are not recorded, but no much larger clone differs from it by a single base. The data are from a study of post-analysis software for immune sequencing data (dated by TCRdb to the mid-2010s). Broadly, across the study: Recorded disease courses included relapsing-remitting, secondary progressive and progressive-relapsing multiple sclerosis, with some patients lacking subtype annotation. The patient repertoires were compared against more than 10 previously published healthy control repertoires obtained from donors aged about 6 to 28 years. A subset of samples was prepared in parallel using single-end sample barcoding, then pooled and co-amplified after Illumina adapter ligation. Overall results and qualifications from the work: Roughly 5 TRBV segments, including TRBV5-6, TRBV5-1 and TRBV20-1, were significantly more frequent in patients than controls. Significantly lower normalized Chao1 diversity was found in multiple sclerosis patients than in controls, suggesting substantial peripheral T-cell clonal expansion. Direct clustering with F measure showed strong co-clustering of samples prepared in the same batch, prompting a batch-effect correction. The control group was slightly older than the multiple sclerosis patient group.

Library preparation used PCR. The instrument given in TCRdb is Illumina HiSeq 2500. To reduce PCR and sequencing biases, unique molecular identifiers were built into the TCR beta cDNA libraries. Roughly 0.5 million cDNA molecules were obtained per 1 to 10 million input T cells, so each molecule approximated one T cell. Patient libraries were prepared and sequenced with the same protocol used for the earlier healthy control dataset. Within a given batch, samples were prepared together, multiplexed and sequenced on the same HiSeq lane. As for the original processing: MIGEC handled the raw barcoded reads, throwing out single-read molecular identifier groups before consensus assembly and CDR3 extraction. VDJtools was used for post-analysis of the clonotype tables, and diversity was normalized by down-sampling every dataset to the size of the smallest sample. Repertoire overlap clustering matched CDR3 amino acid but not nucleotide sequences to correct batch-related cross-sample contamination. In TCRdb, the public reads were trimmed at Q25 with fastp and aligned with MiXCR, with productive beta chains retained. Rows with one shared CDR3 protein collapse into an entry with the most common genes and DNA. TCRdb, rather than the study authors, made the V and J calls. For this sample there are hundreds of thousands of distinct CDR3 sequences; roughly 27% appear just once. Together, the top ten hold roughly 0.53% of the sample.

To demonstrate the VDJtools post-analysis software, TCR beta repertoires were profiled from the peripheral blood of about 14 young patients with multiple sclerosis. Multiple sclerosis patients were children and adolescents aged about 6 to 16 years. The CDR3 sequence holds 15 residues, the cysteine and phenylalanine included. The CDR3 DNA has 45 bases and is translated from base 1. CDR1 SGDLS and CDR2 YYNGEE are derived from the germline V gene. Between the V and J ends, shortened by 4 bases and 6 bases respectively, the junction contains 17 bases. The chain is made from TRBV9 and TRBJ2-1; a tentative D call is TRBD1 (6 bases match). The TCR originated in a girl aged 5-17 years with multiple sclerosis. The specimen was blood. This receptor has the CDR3 CASSFEGGTSNEQFF. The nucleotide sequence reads TGTGCCAGCAGCTTCGAAGGGGGAACAAGCAATGAGCAGTTCTTC.